A selection of T cell receptor beta chains follows, all from one sample in a study of T cells after yellow fever vaccination. TCRdb recomputed calls from the 5' RACE reads with MiXCR, one row per CDR3 protein. Counted here are fewer than 500,000 distinct CDR3 sequences, approximately 19% occurring once; the ten biggest clones make up 18%. The material was PBMCs, obtained before the yellow fever booster vaccination. These TCRs come from a man aged 18 to 35 who received the YFV17D yellow fever vaccine. The conserved cysteine and the conserved F or W are not part of the CDR3 here. Fields, in order: V gene, J gene, D gene, CDR3 protein. A D gene is named only where the DNA matches it firmly.

TRBV7-2	TRBJ2-1	.	ASSSRWGDEQF
TRBV10-3	TRBJ2-3	TRBD2	AITGGRADTQY
TRBV2	TRBJ1-4	.	ASTRINEKLF
TRBV7-9	TRBJ2-1	.	ASSPVLGQF
TRBV7-6	TRBJ2-5	TRBD2	ASSPPSWAGGRETQY
TRBV4-3	TRBJ2-1	.	ASSQERARVWNEQF
TRBV12-3/TRBV12-4	TRBJ1-1	.	ASSPGGAAF
TRBV7-9	TRBJ2-6	TRBD1	ASSRDRIAGANVLT
TRBV5-6	TRBJ2-1	.	ASSFGGGSVQF
TRBV12-3/TRBV12-4	TRBJ1-1	.	ASSQGFAEAF
TRBV4-3	TRBJ1-2	.	ASSPIQGFIGYT
TRBV12-3/TRBV12-4	TRBJ2-5	.	ASTLRGLQETQY
TRBV12-3/TRBV12-4	TRBJ2-1	TRBD2	ARTSGGANEQF